This T cell receptor (beta chain) was found in a study of beta chain features in type 1 diabetes. Study-wide results and caveats: Shorter TCRB CDR3s, moderately but significantly so, marked every one of the four CD4+ subsets in Type 1 diabetes patients. For TCRB rearrangement, an influence of HLA type remained unresolved here.

The sample holds a few counts of this clone. Its target is not known. This CDR3 spans 14 amino acids. Germline-derived CDR1 and CDR2 are SGDLS and YYNGEE. V was pared by 0 bases and J by 9 bases, with 4 bases of the junction left unmatched. Every isolated RNA sample was fully reverse transcribed, so sequencing captured expressed TCRB transcripts. The average output of naive, central memory and regulatory T cell samples was approximately 3.7 million reads. Profiling relied on immunoSEQ multiplex PCR, and the TCRdb table lists in-frame clones only, not all of them. The repertoire has 350,000 to 450,000 clones, roughly 16% of them found once; the top ten carry under 0.02%.

The chain is built from TRBV9 and TRBJ2-1, with 9 bases fitting TRBD1. The sample consisted of naive CD4+ T cells from blood. The receptor was derived from a woman between 18 and 30 years old in good health. The CDR3 region is CASSVVTGGVEQFF. The CDR3 DNA reads as TGTGCCAGCAGCGTAGTAACAGGGGGCGTTGAGCAGTTCTTC.